This T cell receptor (beta chain) came from a study of blood T cells in healthy people across ages. Study outcomes and limitations: Per million T cells, TCR beta diversity dropped about linearly as age rose.

The total RNA that was extracted per sample amounted to at least 6 micrograms. The germline CDR1 and CDR2 sequences are SGHRS and YFSETQ. The germline V and J ends were trimmed by 3 bases and 5 bases, with 12 bases remaining between them. There are 14 residues in the CDR3. The second PCR ran about 6 to 11 cycles with a sample-barcoded 5' primer and J-beta primers. A single record per CDR3 protein comes from TCRdb applying MiXCR to the 5' RACE reads. In the table there are over 700,000 distinct CDR3 sequences, about 53% of which are singletons. As for this clonotype: Its specificity is unknown.

The chain links TRBV5-1 to TRBJ2-1, with a tentative D call TRBD1 (6 bases). The sequencing input was blood. The TCR was taken from an elderly man in good health. CDR3 residues: CASSSQGINNEQFF. The CDR3 nucleotides are TGCGCCAGCAGCTCACAGGGTATTAACAATGAGCAGTTCTTC. The whole variable domain, filled in from reference TRBV5-1 and TRBJ2-1, reads KAGVTQTPRYLIKTRGQQVTLSCSPISGHRSVSWYQQTPGQGLQFLFEYFSETQRNKGNFPGRFSGRQFSNSRSEMNVSTLELGDSALYLCASSSQGINNEQFFGPGTRLTVL.